These 19 T cell receptor beta chains were sequenced from one sample in a study of T cells in women clearing cervical HPV infection. Here immunoSEQ multiplex PCR was the method, and the copy in TCRdb shows in-frame clones only, minus some. The sample table includes 14,000 or so clones. Sample: blood buffy coat. The origin of the receptors is a woman between 18 and 70 years old with a cervical HPV16 infection that either progressed to CIN3+ or cleared (not recorded which).

CDR3 in amino acids: CASSIAGASNQPQYF. The sequenced CDR3 bases are TGTGCCAGTAGTATAGCAGGGGCGAGCAATCAGCCG. The chain links TRBV19 to TRBJ2-3, with a tentative D call TRBD1 (6 bases). Read data end 3 residues before the CDR3 end; the end is taken from the germline J gene. Germline assignment: CDR1 LNHDA and CDR2 SQIVND (reference sequence). CDR3 length equals 15 residues.

Regarding this clone: The CDR3 end falls 3 residues outside the read, so it is completed with the germline J gene. V gene TRBV20-1 combines with J gene TRBJ1-1, with 7 positions matching TRBD1. V was clipped by 0 bases and J by 3 bases; unmatched bases: 19. CDR1 is DFQATT and CDR2 is SNEGSKA in the germline V gene (reference sequence). The CDR3 has 19 amino acids. CDR3 protein: CSARDRRDSHFSGDTEAFF. The CDR3 DNA, read in part, is TGCAGTGCTAGAGATAGGAGGGACAGCCATTTTTCGGGGGACACTGAA.

Points on this clone: Read data end 3 residues before the CDR3 end; the end is taken from the germline J gene. This chain uses TRBV6-2 or TRBV6-3 with TRBJ1-2; D is perhaps TRBD1 (6 bases). This CDR3 has 15 residues. Germline loops: CDR1 MNHEY, CDR2 SVGEGT. Deletions cut 2 bases from V and 2 bases from J, with 12 bases between. Partial CDR3 DNA: TGTGCCAGCAGTTACAGACAGGAAGCCAACTATGGC. It yields the protein CASSYRQEANYG. The whole CDR3 protein is CASSYRQEANYGYTF.

Note on this clone: With the read ending 3 residues before the CDR3 end, the germline J gene is used to fill in that end. The rearrangement links TRBV20-1 to TRBJ2-7, with D tentatively TRBD1 (6 bases). CDR3 length equals 13 residues. V lost 4 bases and J 0 bases, leaving 10 bases between the germline ends. Germline V gives CDR1 DFQATT, CDR2 SNEGSKA (reference sequence). The part of the CDR3 DNA that was read is TGCAGTGCTACTGACAGGTACTCCTACGAG. This translates into CSATDRYSYE. The CDR3 reads in full as CSATDRYSYEQYF.

A word on this clone: The DNA ends 3 residues before the CDR3 does, and the rest of the CDR3 is filled in from the germline J gene. The V call is TRBV18, the J call TRBJ2-5, with TRBD1 identical over 9 bases. V was pared by 6 bases and J by 5 bases, with 7 bases of the junction left unmatched. Germline-derived CDR1 and CDR2 are KGHSH and LQKENI. The CDR3 is made up of 14 amino acids. CDR3 in amino acids: CASSVQGARETQYF. The CDR3 DNA, read in part, is TGTGCCAGCTCCGTACAGGGGGCGCGTGAGACC.

CDR3 region: CSARLGQGYEQYF. The sequenced CDR3 bases are TGCAGTGCTAGATTGGGACAGGGGTACGAG. This chain links TRBV20-1 with TRBJ2-7; 10 bases are a match to TRBD1. Sequencing ends 3 residues short of the CDR3 end; the germline J gene provides the rest. Germline assignment: CDR1 DFQATT and CDR2 SNEGSKA (reference sequence). Germline trimming cut 2 bases from V and 4 bases from J; bases unmatched to any gene: 2. This CDR3 contains 13 residues.

Note on this clone: Sequencing ends 3 residues short of the CDR3 end; the germline J gene provides the rest. The V and J genes are TRBV7-9 and TRBJ2-5; D gene unclear. CDR1 is SEHNR, CDR2 FQNEAQ, per germline (reference sequence). CDR3 size: 11 residues. With 3 bases removed from V and 4 bases from J, the gap between germline ends came to 3 bases. Here the CDR3 reads CASSFGETQYF. The covered CDR3 bases are TGTGCCAGCAGCTTCGGAGAGACC. Using reference TRBV7-9 and TRBJ2-5 for the parts outside the CDR3, the full variable domain is DTGVSQNPRHKITKRGQNVTFRCDPISEHNRLYWYRQTLGQGPEFLTYFQNEAQLEKSRLLSDRFSAERPKGSFSTLEIQRTEQGDSAMYLCASSFGETQYFGPGTRLLVL.

Notes on this clone: The DNA ends 3 residues before the CDR3 does, and the rest of the CDR3 is filled in from the germline J gene. The chain joins TRBV9 to TRBJ2-7; TRBD1 agrees at 7 bases. The CDR3 is 17 residues long. Germline CDR1 and CDR2: SGDLS and YYNGEE. Losses at the gene ends were 0 bases for V and 1 base for J; bases not matched to a gene: 10. The sequenced part of the CDR3 DNA is TGTGCCAGCAGCGTAGTTTTTCCGGGACAGTCATCCTACGAG. Protein sequence: CASSVVFPGQSSYE. The full-length CDR3 reads as CASSVVFPGQSSYEQYF. Supplemented by reference TRBV9 and TRBJ2-7, the full variable domain reads DSGVTQTPKHLITATGQRVTLRCSPRSGDLSVYWYQQSLDQGLQFLIQYYNGEERAKGNILERFSAQQFPDLHSELNLSSLELGDSALYFCASSVVFPGQSSYEQYFGPGTRLTVT.

On this clone itself: The read halts 3 residues ahead of the CDR3 end, with the missing end drawn from the germline J gene. The rearrangement uses TRBV5-3 and TRBJ2-1, with 14 bases fitting TRBD2. TRBV5-3 is marked as an open reading frame, function uncertain. CDR3 length: 18 residues. Unmatched junction bases numbered 12, after V lost 3 bases and J lost 7 bases. CDR3 region: CARSSSPGLAGDENEQFF. The sequenced part of the CDR3 DNA is TGTGCCAGAAGCTCGTCCCCGGGACTAGCGGGAGACGAGAATGAG.

With respect to this clone: The CDR3 end lies 3 residues beyond the end of the read and is filled in from the germline J gene. The chain uses TRBV29-1 and TRBJ2-1, with a possible D match to TRBD1 (5 bases). V was pared by 7 bases and J by 9 bases, with 13 bases between. The CDR3 runs 11 residues. Germline loops: CDR1 SQVTM, CDR2 ANQGSEA. The CDR3 bases that were read are TGCAGCGGAGACAGTCGTGGTGAG. Translation gives CSGDSRGE. The complete CDR3 sequence is CSGDSRGEQFF.

A remark on this clone: Read sequence stops 3 residues before the CDR3 end, and the germline J gene provides the missing end. This chain connects TRBV7-2 to TRBJ2-7; 12 bases are shared with TRBD2. The germline V gene encodes CDR1 SGHTA and CDR2 FQGNSA. This CDR3 spans 15 amino acids. V lost 3 bases and J lost 3; bases outside the gene matches: 3. CDR3 sequence reads: CASSFLAGGVYEQYF. The sequenced part of the CDR3 DNA is TGTGCCAGCAGCTTTCTAGCGGGAGGGGTCTACGAG.

Points on this clone: The read ends 3 residues before the CDR3 terminus; that terminus is restored from the germline J gene. This chain joins TRBV11-2 and TRBJ2-2; 7 bases align to TRBD1. The CDR3 runs 15 residues. Germline values: CDR1 SGHAT, CDR2 FQNNGV. With V trimmed by 6 bases and J by 4 bases, 8 bases remained unmatched. The CDR3 sequence: CASRRGQVGTGELFF. CDR3 DNA (partial): TGTGCCAGCAGGAGAGGACAGGTTGGCACCGGGGAG. Full variable domain (missing parts from reference TRBV11-2 and TRBJ2-2): EAGVAQSPRYKIIEKRQSVAFWCNPISGHATLYWYQQILGQGPKLLIQFQNNGVVDDSQLPKDRFSAERLKGVDSTLKIQPAKLEDSAVYLCASRRGQVGTGELFFGEGSRLTVL.

As to this clone: Coverage ceases 3 residues before the CDR3 finishes, and the germline J gene fills in the end. The chain couples TRBV19 to TRBJ1-1, with 11 bases identical to TRBD1. Trimming cost V 8 bases and J 1 base; bases outside gene matches: 9. CDR3 length: 16 amino acids. Germline loops: CDR1 LNHDA, CDR2 SQIVND (reference sequence). CDR3 sequence: CASPAGTGGTNTEAFF. Partial CDR3 DNA: TGTGCCAGTCCTGCCGGGACAGGGGGAACGAACACTGAA.

With regard to this clone: The read ends 3 residues before the CDR3 terminus; that terminus is restored from the germline J gene. The rearrangement joins TRBV7-3 to TRBJ1-1; a weak D match, TRBD1 (6 bases). Germline V gene lookup returns CDR1 SGHTA and CDR2 FQGTGA. This CDR3 has 16 residues. V lost 2 bases to trimming and J lost 0 bases, with 13 bases between them. The sequenced CDR3 bases are TGTGCCAGCAGCTTATTTGGGGGCTTCATGAACACTGAA. It encodes CASSLFGGFMNTE. The CDR3 as a whole reads CASSLFGGFMNTEAFF.

Concerning this clone: The CDR3 is cut off 3 residues early in the read; its end comes from the germline J gene. The chain is built from TRBV18 and TRBJ2-5, with a tentative D call TRBD1 (5 bases). Deletions cut 4 bases from V and 7 bases from J, with 13 bases between. The CDR3 loop spans 13 amino acids. Germline-derived CDR1 and CDR2 are KGHSH and LQKENI. The CDR3 here is CASSRAQEGTQYF. CDR3 DNA (partial): TGTGCCAGCTCACGTGCACAGGAAGGGACC.

Remarks on this clone: Coverage ceases 3 residues before the CDR3 finishes, and the germline J gene fills in the end. The rearrangement uses TRBV27 and TRBJ2-2; the D is unclear. CDR1 and CDR2 (germline): MNHEY, SMNVEV (reference sequence). V was pared by 6 bases and J by 6 bases, with 20 bases between. The CDR3 is 16 residues long. The CDR3 spells CASRRRGTNGAGELFF. The covered CDR3 bases are TGTGCCAGCAGGCGACGCGGAACCAATGGTGCCGGGGAG.

Worth noting for this clone: From the germline J gene comes the end of the CDR3, since the read stops 3 residues before it. J is TRBJ2-7 and V is TRBV4-2; D may be TRBD2 (5 bases). Between the trimmed V and J ends, which lost 1 base and 2 bases, there was a span of 12 bases. Germline loops: CDR1 LGHNA, CDR2 YNFKEQ. This CDR3 region has 15 residues. The covered CDR3 bases are TGTGCCAGCAGCCAAGGGGTAGCGCAGACCTACGAG. It translates to CASSQGVAQTYE. The entire CDR3 protein reads CASSQGVAQTYEQYF.

With respect to this clone: The read terminates 3 residues before the CDR3 end, so the remaining end is supplied by the germline J gene. The chain has TRBV19 and TRBJ2-3, with D possibly being TRBD1 (6 bases). The CDR3 extends over 16 amino acids. Germline loops: CDR1 LNHDA, CDR2 SQIVND (reference sequence). The CDR3 loop is CASSILSGAGEETQYF. Incomplete CDR3 DNA: TGTGCCAGTAGTATCCTTTCGGGCGCAGGGGAAGAGACG.

With regard to this clone: The sequence runs out 3 residues before the end of the CDR3; the remainder is reconstructed from the germline J gene. Other DNA sequences in this sample translate to the same CDR3. This rearrangement joins TRBV13 to TRBJ1-3; tentative D call: TRBD1 (5 bases). This CDR3 region has 14 residues. The V end lost 3 bases, the J end lost 5 bases, and 11 bases lay between the germline ends. Germline V gene lookup returns CDR1 PRHDT and CDR2 FYEKMQ (reference sequence). This CDR3 reads CASSLSGFRNTIYF. The covered CDR3 bases are TGTGCCAGCAGCTTGTCAGGGTTCAGAAACACC.